The 17 T cell receptor beta chains listed next were all sequenced from one sample in a study of technical replicates of blood from a handful of donors. TCRdb's copy holds only in-frame clones and misses some; the assay was immunoSEQ multiplex PCR. The sample has approximately 79,000 clones; about 97% are singletons. The sample consisted of T cells isolated from PBMCs. The receptors were gathered from a human donor in good health.

The chain joins TRBV4-1 to TRBJ1-1; D is unresolved. Germline CDR1 reads MGHRA; CDR2 reads YSYEKL. This CDR3 is built from 17 residues. The ends were cut back, 4 bases at V and 0 bases at J, with 18 bases in the middle. CDR3 protein: CASSPGGRGPLNTEAFF. The CDR3 coding sequence is TGCGCCAGCAGCCCGGGCGGGAGAGGGCCCTTGAACACTGAAGCTTTCTTT.

This clone was detected only once. The genes are TRBV10-3 and TRBJ2-1; 13 bases are a match to TRBD2. Per germline, CDR1 ENHRY and CDR2 SYGVKD. V lost 8 bases to trimming and J lost 8 bases; unmatched junction nucleotides: 3. The CDR3 length is 13 residues. The CDR3 DNA reads as TGTGCCATCGGAGGGACTAGCGGGGATGAGCAGTTCTTC. As protein: CAIGGTSGDEQFF.

The chain joins TRBV19 to TRBJ2-7; weak D call: TRBD1 (5 bases). The CDR3 loop spans 15 amino acids. Per the germline V gene, CDR1 is LNHDA and CDR2 is SQIVND (reference sequence). Between the trimmed V and J ends, which lost 3 bases and 2 bases, there was a span of 14 bases. CDR3 nucleotides: TGTGCCAGTAGTATTGGAGCAGGGAATACCTACGAGCAGTACTTC. It codes for CASSIGAGNTYEQYF.

CDR3: CASSKTGFEQFF. CDR3 coding DNA: TGTGCCAGCAGCAAAACAGGGTTTGAGCAGTTCTTC. The chain employs TRBV2 and TRBJ2-1; tentative D call: TRBD1 (6 bases). Per germline, CDR1 SNHLY and CDR2 FYNNEI. The V end was cut by 6 bases, the J end by 9 bases, with 12 bases between. The CDR3 sequence is 12 residues long. Looking up the rest from reference TRBV2 and TRBJ2-1 gives the full variable domain: EPEVTQTPSHQVTQMGQEVILRCVPISNHLYFYWYRQILGQKVEFLVSFYNNEISEKSEIFDDQFSVERPDGSNFTLKIRSTKLEDSAMYFCASSKTGFEQFFGPGTRLTVL.

This chain joins TRBV15 and TRBJ2-3, with D possibly TRBD1 on 7 matching bases. The V end was cut by 5 bases, the J end by 2 bases, with 23 bases between. The length of the CDR3 is 18 residues. Germline V gene data show CDR1 as LNHNV and CDR2 as YYDKDF (reference sequence). CDR3 coding DNA: TGTGCCACCAGCGGATGGAGGGGGCAGGGGTCTTACACAGATACGCAGTATTTT. This sequence encodes CATSGWRGQGSYTDTQYF.

The chain recombines TRBV18 with TRBJ1-4; 7 bases map to TRBD1. With 0 bases clipped from V and 10 bases from J, the junction kept 8 bases outside the gene matches. From germline, CDR1 is KGHSH and CDR2 LQKENI. There are 15 residues in the CDR3. This CDR3 is CASSPPAQGNGKLFF. The CDR3 DNA is TGTGCCAGCTCACCACCGGCACAGGGGAACGGAAAACTGTTTTTT.

The CDR3, as DNA: TGTGCCAGTAGTCCAACTCAGGGGGCTGGGGCCAACGTCCTGACTTTC. It translates to CASSPTQGAGANVLTF. The chain employs TRBV19 and TRBJ2-6; TRBD1 matches at 7 bases. The ends lost 5 bases at V and 2 bases at J; junction bases unmatched: 6. The CDR3 has 16 amino acids. From germline, CDR1 is LNHDA and CDR2 SQIVND (reference sequence).

In its sample, this clone was seen once. J is TRBJ2-5 and V is TRBV4-2; TRBD2 agrees at 11 bases. With V trimmed by 5 bases and J by 3 bases, 11 bases remained unmatched. CDR3 size: 17 residues. CDR1 LGHNA and CDR2 YNFKEQ come from the germline V gene. The CDR3 is CASSAIAGGPSEETQYF. CDR3 coding DNA: TGTGCCAGCAGCGCTATAGCGGGAGGGCCTTCCGAAGAGACCCAGTACTTC.

This rearrangement joins TRBV2 to TRBJ1-2; unclear D gene. Trimming took 6 bases from V and 6 from J, leaving 14 bases between them. Looked up from germline, CDR1 is SNHLY and CDR2 is FYNNEI. There are 13 residues in the CDR3. As DNA, the CDR3 is TGTGCCAGCAGCTACTACGGGGTGGATGGCTACACCTTC. It translates to CASSYYGVDGYTF.

The chain joins TRBV30 to TRBJ2-7; D not certain. This CDR3 has 14 amino acids. V lost 0 bases and J lost 7, with 16 bases in between. Looked up from germline, CDR1 is GTSNPN and CDR2 is SVGIG (reference sequence). The CDR3 is CAWSVRLPDWEQYF. For the CDR3, the DNA is TGTGCCTGGAGTGTACGACTTCCAGATTGGGAGCAGTACTTC.

The rearrangement links TRBV11-2 to TRBJ1-1, with a possible D match to TRBD1 (5 bases). Germline CDR1 and CDR2: SGHAT and FQNNGV. The CDR3 extends over 16 amino acids. Trimming cost V 4 bases and J 0 bases, with 15 bases left between them. CDR3 amino acids: CASSSVGGLLNTEAFF. The CDR3 DNA follows: TGTGCCAGCAGCTCCGTCGGGGGACTGTTGAACACTGAAGCTTTCTTT.

The gene calls are TRBV7-9 and TRBJ2-3; weak D call: TRBD2 (5 bases). The CDR3 is 15 residues long. Germline V gene lookup returns CDR1 SEHNR and CDR2 FQNEAQ (reference sequence). V dropped 5 bases and J dropped 2 bases, with 14 bases sitting between them. The CDR3 loop reads CASSRGLADTDTQYF. The CDR3 DNA follows: TGTGCCAGCAGCCGAGGCCTAGCAGACACAGATACGCAGTATTTT.

This sequence joins TRBV9 and TRBJ1-1, with D possibly TRBD1 on 6 matching bases. V was clipped by 3 bases and J by 0 bases, with 12 bases between them. Per germline, CDR1 SGDLS and CDR2 YYNGEE. The CDR3 contains 15 residues. The CDR3 DNA reads as TGTGCCAGCAGCGCCCAGGGACACGTGAACACTGAAGCTTTCTTT. Its protein is CASSAQGHVNTEAFF.

The chain is built from TRBV5-5 and TRBJ2-6, with 11 bases lining up with TRBD1. The CDR3 has 18 amino acids. J lost 0 bases, V lost 4 bases, and 6 bases had no gene match. CDR1 is SGHKS, CDR2 YYEKEE, per germline (reference sequence). CDR3: CASSERTGGLSGANVLTF. As DNA, the CDR3 is TGTGCCAGCAGCGAGCGGACAGGGGGCCTCTCTGGGGCCAACGTCCTGACTTTC.

The chain couples TRBV11-3 to TRBJ1-4; D is unclear. Germline values: CDR1 SGHNT, CDR2 YENEEA. Trimming stripped 7 bases from V and 8 bases from J, with 14 bases between. The CDR3 has 13 amino acids. CDR3 nucleotide sequence: TGTGCCAGCAAAAACTCAGGAGGCGAAAAACTGTTTTTT. It yields the protein CASKNSGGEKLFF.

This clone was recorded once. This rearrangement joins TRBV27 to TRBJ2-7, with 10 bases aligning to TRBD2. The CDR3 has 18 residues. The J segment lost 0 bases and the V segment lost 6 bases, leaving 14 bases of the junction unmatched. CDR1 is MNHEY and CDR2 is SMNVEV in the germline V gene (reference sequence). The CDR3 reads CASRMVGLAIAGSYEQYF. As DNA, the CDR3 is TGTGCCAGCAGGATGGTGGGACTAGCGATCGCCGGCTCCTACGAGCAGTACTTC.

This sequence joins TRBV5-1 and TRBJ2-7; TRBD1 matches 7 bases. The CDR3 covers 15 residues. From germline, CDR1 is SGHRS and CDR2 YFSETQ. V was clipped by 0 bases and J by 3 bases; unmatched bases: 6. Here the CDR3 reads CASSLASGQFYEQYF. DNA for the CDR3: TGCGCCAGCAGCTTGGCCTCGGGACAGTTCTACGAGCAGTACTTC.